The rows below give T cell receptor beta chains drawn from one sample of a study of cytomegalovirus exposure and HLA in healthy donors. Some clones are missing from TCRdb's copy, which holds only in-frame ones; the method was immunoSEQ multiplex PCR. This sample carries roughly 34,000 clones, about 70% of them seen once, and the ten largest clones take about 9.5%. The source material was PBMCs. The receptors originated from a man in his forties in good health and CMV-seropositive. CDR3s include the opening cysteine and the closing phenylalanine or tryptophan. The D gene is left open where the match is weak. Not all rows give a size; the values are once, few, many and, for expanded clones, a class.

J gene	clone size	V gene	D gene	CDR3 protein	CDR3 DNA
TRBJ2-5	NA	TRBV11-2	TRBD2	CASSLATSGGAMATQYF	TGTGCCAGCAGCTTAGCGACTAGCGGGGGGGCGATGGCGACCCAGTACTTC
TRBJ2-5	NA	TRBV6-5	TRBD1	CASRYTGGEETQYF	TGTGCCAGCAGGTATACAGGGGGCGAAGAGACCCAGTACTTC
TRBJ2-3	NA	TRBV2	NA	CASSEKGSGQYF	TGTGCCAGCAGTGAGAAGGGAAGCGGGCAGTATTTT
TRBJ1-6	NA	TRBV19	NA	CASSLSWGRQSSYNSPLHF	TGTGCCAGTAGTTTGAGTTGGGGTCGACAGAGCTCCTATAATTCACCCCTCCACTTT
TRBJ2-2	NA	TRBV19	NA	CASSISGTSSWPGELFF	TGTGCCAGTAGTATCTCCGGGACTTCCAGTTGGCCCGGGGAGCTGTTTTTT
TRBJ1-2	NA	TRBV28	TRBD1	CASRGTGRMGYTF	TGTGCCAGCAGGGGGACAGGGCGGATGGGCTACACCTTC
TRBJ1-6	NA	TRBV7-2	TRBD1	CASGGQGYNSPLHF	TGTGCCAGCGGCGGACAGGGCTATAATTCCCCCCTCCACTTT
TRBJ2-7	few	TRBV5-4	NA	CASSDRGNYEQYF	TGTGCCAGCAGCGATCGGGGGAACTACGAGCAGTACTTC
TRBJ1-6	few	TRBV5-1	TRBD1	CASSLGLGQGNSPLHF	TGCGCCAGCAGCTTGGGACTCGGACAGGGTAATTCACCCCTCCACTTT
TRBJ2-7	once	TRBV6-1	NA	CASSEPGSGQYF	TGTGCCAGCAGTGAGCCAGGGTCGGGGCAGTACTTC
TRBJ2-7	NA	TRBV5-4	TRBD1	CASSLTDRVDEQYF	TGTGCCAGCAGTCTTACGGACAGGGTAGACGAGCAGTACTTC
TRBJ1-1	NA	TRBV7-9	NA	CASSLEFSGVLNTEAFF	TGTGCCAGCAGCTTAGAGTTTTCAGGGGTATTGAACACTGAAGCTTTCTTT
TRBJ2-3	NA	TRBV6-4	TRBD2	CASSEAGGTSDTQYF	TGTGCCAGCAGTGAGGCGGGGGGGACGTCAGATACGCAGTATTTT
TRBJ2-5	NA	TRBV5-1	NA	CASSLSRAGETQYF	TGCGCCAGCAGCTTGTCCAGGGCTGGGGAGACCCAGTACTTC
TRBJ2-5	NA	TRBV5-5	NA	CASSLGQIQETQYF	TGTGCCAGCAGCTTGGGCCAGATTCAAGAGACCCAGTACTTC
TRBJ2-2	few	TRBV6-5	NA	CASSLAAPDGELFF	TGTGCCAGCAGTTTAGCGGCTCCGGACGGGGAGCTGTTTTTT
TRBJ1-1	once	TRBV6-5	NA	CASRPGADIEAFF	TGTGCCAGCAGGCCGGGAGCCGATATTGAAGCTTTCTTT
TRBJ2-1	NA	TRBV7-2	NA	CASSLGGPSYNEQFF	TGTGCCAGCAGCTTAGGAGGCCCATCCTACAATGAGCAGTTCTTC
TRBJ1-1	few	TRBV16	NA	CASSIGVTEAFF	TGTGCCAGCAGCATAGGGGTTACTGAAGCTTTCTTT
TRBJ2-3	NA	TRBV4-1	TRBD1	CASSLQGTNTDTQYF	TGCGCCAGCAGCCTACAGGGGACAAACACAGATACGCAGTATTTT
TRBJ2-4	NA	TRBV15	NA	CATSRGEGGKNIQYF	TGTGCCACCAGCAGAGGGGAAGGAGGGAAAAACATTCAGTACTTC
TRBJ2-3	NA	TRBV6-1	NA	CASSLTDHTDTQYF	TGTGCCAGCAGTTTGACAGATCACACAGATACGCAGTATTTT
TRBJ1-1	NA	TRBV6-5	NA	CASSYGPTLNTEAFF	TGTGCCAGCAGTTACGGGCCGACGTTGAACACTGAAGCTTTCTTT
TRBJ1-5	NA	TRBV21-1	NA	CASSEHRGNSNQPQHF	TGTGCCAGCAGCGAACACAGGGGGAATAGCAATCAGCCCCAGCATTTT
TRBJ1-4	NA	TRBV2	NA	CASSFLGQGEKLFF	TGTGCCAGCAGTTTCTTGGGGCAGGGTGAAAAACTGTTTTTT
TRBJ2-7	NA	TRBV5-1	NA	CASSAGVGTKSSYEQYF	TGCGCCAGCAGCGCGGGGGTGGGGACAAAGAGCTCCTACGAGCAGTACTTC
TRBJ2-1	NA	TRBV7-3	TRBD1	CASSSPYRGGEQFF	TGTGCCAGCAGCTCTCCGTACAGGGGCGGTGAGCAGTTCTTC
TRBJ1-5	few	TRBV2	NA	CASSELISNQPQHF	TGTGCCAGCAGCGAGCTAATTAGCAATCAGCCCCAGCATTTT
TRBJ1-5	NA	TRBV10-3	NA	CAISEGGDPSNQPQHF	TGTGCCATCAGTGAGGGGGGGGACCCTAGCAATCAGCCCCAGCATTTT
TRBJ2-6	NA	TRBV7-8	TRBD1	CASSPRQGTLSGANVLTF	TGTGCCAGCAGCCCTCGACAGGGAACCCTCTCTGGGGCCAACGTCCTGACTTTC
TRBJ2-1	few	TRBV6-1	NA	CASSETQEGYNEQFF	TGTGCCAGCAGTGAAACCCAAGAGGGTTACAATGAGCAGTTCTTC
TRBJ1-6	NA	TRBV13	NA	CASSFAGAGNSPLHF	TGTGCCAGCAGCTTCGCGGGGGCAGGTAATTCACCCCTCCACTTT